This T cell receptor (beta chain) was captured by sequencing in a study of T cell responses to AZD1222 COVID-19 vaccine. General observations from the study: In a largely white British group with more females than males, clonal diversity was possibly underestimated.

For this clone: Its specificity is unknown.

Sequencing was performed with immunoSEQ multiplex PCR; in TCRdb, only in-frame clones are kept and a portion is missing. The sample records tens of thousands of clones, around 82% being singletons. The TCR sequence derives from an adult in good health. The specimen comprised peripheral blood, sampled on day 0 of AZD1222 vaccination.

CDR3 region: CASSFQGSYSPLHF. DNA of the CDR3: TGTGCCAGCAGCTTTCAGGGTTCGTACTCACCCCTCCACTTT. This chain uses TRBV7-2 with TRBJ1-6; a weak D match, TRBD1 (5 bases). The CDR3 extends over 14 amino acids. Trimming removed 3 bases from V and 10 bases from J, with 13 bases in between. Germline V lookup: CDR1 SGHTA, CDR2 FQGNSA.